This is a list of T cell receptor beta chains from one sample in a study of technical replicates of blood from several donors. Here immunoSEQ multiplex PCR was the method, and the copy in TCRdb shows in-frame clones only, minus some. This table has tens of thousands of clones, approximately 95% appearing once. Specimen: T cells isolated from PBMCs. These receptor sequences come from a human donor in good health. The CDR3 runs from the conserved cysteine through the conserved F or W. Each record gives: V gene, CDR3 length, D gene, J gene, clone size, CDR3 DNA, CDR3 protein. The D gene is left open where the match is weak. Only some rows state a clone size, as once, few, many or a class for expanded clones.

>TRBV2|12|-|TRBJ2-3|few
TGTGCCAGCAGTCCGGGTACAGATACGCAGTATTTT
CASSPGTDTQYF
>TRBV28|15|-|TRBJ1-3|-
TGTGCCAGCAACCCGGGGATGGCCCCTGGAAACACCATATATTTT
CASNPGMAPGNTIYF
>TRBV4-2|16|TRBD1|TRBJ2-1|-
TGTGCCAGCAGCCGGGGTGACAGGGGGCGCGACAATGAGCAGTTCTTC
CASSRGDRGRDNEQFF
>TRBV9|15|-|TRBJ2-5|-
TGTGCCAGCAGCGTAGGTGGGGGCGTCCAAGAGACCCAGTACTTC
CASSVGGGVQETQYF
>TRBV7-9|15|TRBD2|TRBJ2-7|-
TGTGCCAGCAGCCCGACTAGCGGGAGGCTCTACGAGCAGTACTTC
CASSPTSGRLYEQYF
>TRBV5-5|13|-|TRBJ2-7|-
TGTGCCAGCAAATTGGGGGGTACCTACGAGCAGTACTTC
CASKLGGTYEQYF
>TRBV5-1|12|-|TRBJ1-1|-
TGCGCCAGCAGTGGAGGGAACACTGAAGCTTTCTTT
CASSGGNTEAFF
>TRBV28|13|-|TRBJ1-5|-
TGTGCCAGTACAGGGTTGGGCAATCAGCCCCAGCATTTT
CASTGLGNQPQHF
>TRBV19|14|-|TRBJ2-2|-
TGTGCCAGTACGGTGGCAGGCAGGACCGGGGAGCTGTTTTTT
CASTVAGRTGELFF
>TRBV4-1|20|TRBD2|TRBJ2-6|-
TGCGCCAGCAGCCAAGATAGGCTAGCGGGGGGGAACTCTGGGGCCAACGTCCTGACTTTC
CASSQDRLAGGNSGANVLTF
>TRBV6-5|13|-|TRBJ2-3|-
TGTGCCAGCACGACGGGACTGGGAGATACGCAGTATTTT
CASTTGLGDTQYF
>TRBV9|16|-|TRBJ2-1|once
TGTGCCAGCAGCGTAGGTGGCAGGGATGCTGGCAATGAGCAGTTCTTC
CASSVGGRDAGNEQFF
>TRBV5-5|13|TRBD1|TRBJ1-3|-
TGTGCCAGCAGCAAGACAGGGTTAGGCACCATATATTTT
CASSKTGLGTIYF
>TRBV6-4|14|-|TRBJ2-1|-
TGTGCCAGCAGGACCCATGGGGGGTTGGATGAGCAGTTCTTC
CASRTHGGLDEQFF
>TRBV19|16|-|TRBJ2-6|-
TGTGCCAGTAGTTTTCCGATGAGCTCTGGGGCCAACGTCCTGACTTTC
CASSFPMSSGANVLTF
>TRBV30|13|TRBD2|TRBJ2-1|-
TGTGCCTCCGGACTAGCGGGAGGAAATGAGCAGTTCTTC
CASGLAGGNEQFF
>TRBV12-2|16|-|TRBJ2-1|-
TGTGCAAGTCGCTTACCAAGCCACCCGCGGGGGAATGAGCAGTTCTTC
CASRLPSHPRGNEQFF
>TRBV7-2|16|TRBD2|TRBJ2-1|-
TGTGCCAGCAGCTTAGTGGTGAGCGGGGGGCGGAATGAGCAGTTCTTC
CASSLVVSGGRNEQFF
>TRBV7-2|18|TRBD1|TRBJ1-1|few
TGTGCCAGCAGCTCACAGGGGCCCTTACATACAATGAACACTGAAGCTTTCTTT
CASSSQGPLHTMNTEAFF
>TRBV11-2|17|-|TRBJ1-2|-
TGTGCCAGCAGCTTATCGGGACTGAGGGCGGGGGACTATGGCTACACCTTC
CASSLSGLRAGDYGYTF
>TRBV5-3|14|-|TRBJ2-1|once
TGTGCCAGAAGCTTGGGTACTCGGGACAATGAGCAGTTCTTC
CARSLGTRDNEQFF
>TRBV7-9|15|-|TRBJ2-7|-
TGTGCCAGCAGTAAACAGGGTAATCATCCCTACGAGCAGTACTTC
CASSKQGNHPYEQYF
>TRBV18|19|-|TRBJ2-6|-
TGTGCCAGCTCACCATACCCTCGGCCAGGCAGCTCTGGGGCCAACGTCCTGACTTTC
CASSPYPRPGSSGANVLTF
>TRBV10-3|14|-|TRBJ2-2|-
TGTGCCATCAGTGCCCGACTAGACACCGGGGAGCTGTTTTTT
CAISARLDTGELFF
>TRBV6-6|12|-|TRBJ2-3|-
TGTGCCAGCACCTTTTCCACAGATACGCAGTATTTT
CASTFSTDTQYF
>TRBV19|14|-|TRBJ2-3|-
TGTGCCAGTAAAGACAGTTTTAGCACAGATACGCAGTATTTT
CASKDSFSTDTQYF
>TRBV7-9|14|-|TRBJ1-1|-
TGTGCCAGCACCCAAGCAACAGGGTACACTGAAGCTTTCTTT
CASTQATGYTEAFF
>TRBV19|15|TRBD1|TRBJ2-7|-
TGTGCCAGTAGATTTGCCCCGGGACAGTCCTACGAGCAGTACTTC
CASRFAPGQSYEQYF
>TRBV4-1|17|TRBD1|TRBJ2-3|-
TGCGCCAGCAGCCACCCTAAACAGGGGTCGAGCACAGATACGCAGTATTTT
CASSHPKQGSSTDTQYF
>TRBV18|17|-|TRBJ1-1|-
TGTGCCAGCTCACCGCCTAACTACAGGGCGGGGAACACTGAAGCTTTCTTT
CASSPPNYRAGNTEAFF
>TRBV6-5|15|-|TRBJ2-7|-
TGTGCCAGCAGGTTAGCACCGGGAACGGGGTACGAGCAGTACTTC
CASRLAPGTGYEQYF
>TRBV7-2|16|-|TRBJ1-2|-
TGTGCCAGCAGCTTCACACCGATTACAGTCAACTATGGCTACACCTTC
CASSFTPITVNYGYTF
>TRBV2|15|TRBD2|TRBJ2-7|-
TGTGCCAGCAGTGGGAGGTTAGCGGGAACCTCCGAGCAGTACTTC
CASSGRLAGTSEQYF
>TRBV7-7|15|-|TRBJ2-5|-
TGTGCCAGCAGCCCATCGGGAGTCCCCCTCCAGACCCAGTACTTC
CASSPSGVPLQTQYF
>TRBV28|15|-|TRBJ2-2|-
TGTGCCAGCAGTTTAGAAAGGGAGAGCACCGGGGAGCTGTTTTTT
CASSLERESTGELFF
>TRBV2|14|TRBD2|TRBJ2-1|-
TGTGCCGGTTCTAGCGGGAGGATGGAGAATGAGCAGTTCTTC
CAGSSGRMENEQFF
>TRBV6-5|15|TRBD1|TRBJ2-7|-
TGTGCCAGCAGTTACGTACGGACAGGCTCCTACGAGCAGTACTTC
CASSYVRTGSYEQYF
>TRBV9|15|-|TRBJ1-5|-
TGTGCCAGCAGCGTAGGGCAGGGGCACAATCAGCCCCAGCATTTT
CASSVGQGHNQPQHF
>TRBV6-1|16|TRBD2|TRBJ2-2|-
TGTGCCAGCAGTGAAGTCCCGGGAGGCCCTACCGGGGAGCTGTTTTTT
CASSEVPGGPTGELFF
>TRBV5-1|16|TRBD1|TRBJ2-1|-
TGCGCCAGCAGCCCGAGGACAGGGAGCTCCTACAATGAGCAGTTCTTC
CASSPRTGSSYNEQFF
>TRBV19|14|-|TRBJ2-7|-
TGTGCCAGTAGTATGGACACCTTCGACTACGAGCAGTACTTC
CASSMDTFDYEQYF
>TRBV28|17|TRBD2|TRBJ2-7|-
TGTGCCAGCCACTTTACCGACGGGGGGGTAGCGGGGGCCCCTCTGTACTTC
CASHFTDGGVAGAPLYF
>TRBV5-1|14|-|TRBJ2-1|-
TGCGCCACCGGGTCGGGGGGCGGTGGGCATGAGCAGTTCTTC
CATGSGGGGHEQFF